The 15 T cell receptor beta chains reported below all come from one sample, sequenced in a study of T cell changes during pregnancy in multiple sclerosis. TCRdb's table, derived via immunoSEQ multiplex PCR, lists solely in-frame clones and lacks some. The sample lists 30,000 to 40,000 clones, 87% occurring once. Sequences were derived from CD8+ T cells from peripheral blood mononuclear cells, sampled before pregnancy. The receptors come from a female donor with multiple sclerosis, enrolled in a pregnancy study.

The gene calls are TRBV19 and TRBJ2-3; maybe TRBD2 (7 bases). CDR1 is LNHDA and CDR2 is SQIVND in the germline V gene (reference sequence). Deletions cut 0 bases from V and 0 bases from J, with 13 bases between. This CDR3 comprises 17 residues. This CDR3 is CASSIDEEGGSTDTQYF. The CDR3 DNA sequence: TGTGCCAGTAGTATAGATGAGGAGGGGGGGAGCACAGATACGCAGTATTTT.

The J gene is TRBJ2-3, the V gene TRBV19, with D unclear. Trimming pared 3 bases from V and 0 bases from J, leaving 10 bases between. Germline assignment: CDR1 LNHDA and CDR2 SQIVND (reference sequence). CDR3 size: 15 residues. The chain's CDR3 is CASSIRHSSTDTQYF. In DNA form, the CDR3 reads TGTGCCAGTAGTATTAGACATTCTAGCACAGATACGCAGTATTTT.

The chain is built from TRBV6-6 and TRBJ1-3, with D unclear. CDR1 and CDR2 (germline): MNHNY, SVGAGI (reference sequence). V shed 1 base and J shed 0 bases, with 7 bases lying between them. The CDR3 has 15 residues. The CDR3 nucleotides are TGTGCCAGCAGTTACTTAGTTGACTCTGGAAACACCATATATTTT. It yields the protein CASSYLVDSGNTIYF.

The chain has TRBV11-3 and TRBJ1-1; D might be TRBD1 (5 bases). Trimming took 3 bases from V and 0 from J, leaving 11 bases between them. The CDR3 extends over 15 amino acids. The germline gives CDR1 SGHNT, CDR2 YENEEA. In DNA, the CDR3 is TGTGCCAGCAGCTTTAAGACAGAATTGAACACTGAAGCTTTCTTT. Its translation is CASSFKTELNTEAFF.

The V gene is TRBV7-9, the J gene TRBJ2-7; D is possibly TRBD2 (5 bases). Per the germline V gene, CDR1 is SEHNR and CDR2 is FQNEAQ (reference sequence). CDR3 length equals 13 residues. Trimming pared 2 bases from V and 2 bases from J, leaving 7 bases between. DNA of the CDR3: TGTGCCAGCAGCTTACCGGGGACCTACGAGCAGTACTTC. Protein sequence: CASSLPGTYEQYF.

This chain links TRBV7-3 with TRBJ2-7, with 7 bases identical to TRBD2. Germline CDR1 and CDR2: SGHTA and FQGTGA. CDR3 size: 15 residues. Losses at the gene ends were 1 base for V and 6 bases for J; bases not matched to a gene: 9. CDR3 nucleotide sequence: TGTGCCAGCAGCTTAAATGCGGGAGCTTCATCCGAGCAGTACTTC. Protein product: CASSLNAGASSEQYF.

The chain has TRBV4-2 and TRBJ2-1; D is undetermined. Germline CDR1 LGHNA, CDR2 YNFKEQ. The CDR3 consists of 15 residues. Trimming removed 1 base from V and 2 bases from J, with 9 bases in between. DNA for the CDR3: TGTGCCAGCAGCCAAGGACTGATGACCTACAATGAGCAGTTCTTC. It encodes CASSQGLMTYNEQFF.

V usage is TRBV2 and J usage is TRBJ1-2; D perhaps matches TRBD1 (5 bases). Germline V gene sequence: CDR1 SNHLY, CDR2 FYNNEI. V was clipped by 6 bases and J by 5 bases, with 19 bases between them. The CDR3 contains 15 residues. Written as DNA, the CDR3 is TGTGCCAGCAGAATAAACAGGAACCCTGAGTATGGCTACACCTTC. Translated, it gives CASRINRNPEYGYTF.

The CDR3 sequence is CASSPGGGTETQYF. The DNA of the CDR3 is TGTGCCAGCAGCCCTGGCGGCGGGACGGAGACCCAGTACTTC. V and J are TRBV6-4 and TRBJ2-5; the D gene is possibly TRBD2 (6 bases). CDR3 size: 14 residues. Trimming took 6 bases from V and 5 from J, leaving 16 bases between them. Germline lookup yields CDR1 MRHNA and CDR2 SNTAGT.

V gene TRBV28 combines with J gene TRBJ1-1; D is undetermined. This CDR3 has 13 amino acids. Germline V gene data show CDR1 as MDHEN and CDR2 as SYDVKM. Trimming pared 3 bases from V and 2 bases from J, leaving 7 bases between. CDR3 in amino acids: CASSFPSNTEAFF. DNA of the CDR3: TGTGCCAGCAGTTTCCCGTCTAACACTGAAGCTTTCTTT.

The rearrangement uses TRBV5-5 and TRBJ2-7, with unresolved D. The V and J ends lost 6 bases and 2 bases respectively, with 15 bases between them. This CDR3 contains 14 residues. CDR1 is SGHKS and CDR2 is YYEKEE in the germline V gene (reference sequence). CDR3 DNA sequence: TGTGCCAGCAATGGGCCTAACAAGCCCTACGAGCAGTACTTC. Residues: CASNGPNKPYEQYF.

The rearrangement links TRBV7-9 to TRBJ1-3; TRBD1 matches at 9 bases. The CDR3 has 15 residues. The germline gives CDR1 SEHNR, CDR2 FQNEAQ (reference sequence). With 11 bases clipped from V and 4 bases from J, the junction kept 12 bases outside the gene matches. The CDR3 DNA reads TGTGCCTATCTCCCCAGACAGGGGGTCGGAAACACCATATATTTT. This gives the protein CAYLPRQGVGNTIYF.

This clone was counted a single time. V usage is TRBV5-6 and J usage is TRBJ1-2; the match to TRBD1 covers 9 bases. This CDR3 spans 13 amino acids. Germline-derived CDR1 and CDR2 are SGHDT and YYEEEE. Trimming removed 2 bases from V and 6 bases from J; junction bases left unmatched: 2. The CDR3 reads CASSFGTGNGYTF. CDR3 DNA: TGTGCCAGCAGCTTCGGGACAGGGAATGGCTACACCTTC.

The chain recombines TRBV29-1 with TRBJ2-5; TRBD1 aligns across 9 bases. V gave up 1 base and J gave up 2 bases; unmatched junction bases: 5. CDR3 length: 15 amino acids. Germline values: CDR1 SQVTM, CDR2 ANQGSEA. The CDR3 here is CSVEGGQGLQETQYF. CDR3 sequence (DNA): TGCAGCGTTGAAGGGGGACAGGGATTACAAGAGACCCAGTACTTC.

The CDR3 region is CASSSVLSPLHF. The CDR3 coding sequence is TGTGCCAGCAGTTCAGTCCTCTCACCCCTCCACTTT. The chain has TRBV27 and TRBJ1-6; D unresolved. Between the trimmed V and J ends, which lost 4 bases and 10 bases, there was a span of 8 bases. Per germline, CDR1 MNHEY and CDR2 SMNVEV (reference sequence). The CDR3 contains 12 residues.